The entry below gives a single TCR beta chain sequence along with its context. This sample was included in a study of control samples from healthy donors and cancer patients. V was pared by 7 bases and J by 3 bases, with 17 bases between. Germline CDR1 reads SNHLY; CDR2 reads FYNNEI. The CDR3 runs 15 residues. Assay used: immunoSEQ multiplex PCR; TCRdb lists only in-frame clones, some missing. Counted here are 350,000 to 450,000 clones, 75% to 95% occurring once; the ten biggest clones make up approximately 6.3%. The chain is built from TRBV2 and TRBJ2-3, with a tentative D call TRBD1 (7 bases). The specimen was PBMCs. The TCR sequence derives from a man aged 40-49 years with head and neck cancer. CDR3: CASTGTGAGTDTQYF. DNA for the CDR3: TGTGCCAGCACCGGAACAGGGGCGGGAACAGATACGCAGTATTTT.